These T cell receptor beta chains were read from a single sample in a study of T cells in Graves' hyperthyroidism and ophthalmopathy. TCRdb ran MiXCR on the multiplex PCR reads and lists one entry per CDR3 protein. The table records around 600,000 distinct CDR3 sequences, over 12% of them present only once. The sequenced sample consisted of blood. The receptors come from a woman aged 18-35 years with Graves' ophthalmopathy. The CDR3 runs from the conserved cysteine through the conserved F or W. The order of the fields is clone size, V gene, J gene, D gene, CDR3 protein, CDR3 DNA. D genes are given only for firm matches. Expanded clones get a size class; other rows say once, few or many, or leave the size out.

many	TRBV6-5	TRBJ2-1	TRBD2	CASSYFRTSGSWDEQFF	TGTGCCAGCAGTTACTTTAGAACTAGCGGGAGTTGGGATGAGCAGTTCTTC
.	TRBV5-4	TRBJ1-6	.	CASSLEGHNSPLHF	TGTGCCAGCAGCTTGGAGGGTCATAATTCACCCCTCCACTTT
many	TRBV6-1	TRBJ2-3	.	CASREPTATDTQYF	TGTGCCAGCAGGGAACCGACGGCCACAGATACGCAGTATTTT
many	TRBV11-2	TRBJ2-6	TRBD1	CASSPGTGAFSGANVLTF	TGTGCCAGCAGCCCAGGGACAGGCGCTTTCTCTGGGGCCAACGTCCTGACTTTC
many	TRBV20-1	TRBJ2-1	TRBD2	CSASPGLAGPYNEQFF	TGCAGTGCTAGCCCGGGACTAGCGGGTCCCTACAATGAGCAGTTCTTC
many	TRBV7-7	TRBJ2-3	TRBD2	CASSLGLAGATDTQYF	TGTGCTAGCAGCTTAGGACTAGCGGGAGCCACAGATACGCAGTATTTT
.	TRBV7-2	TRBJ2-7	.	CASSLLPYEQHF	TGTGCCAGCAGCCTTCTTCCCTACGAGCAGCACTTC
.	TRBV27	TRBJ2-7	.	CASITRGEQYF	TGTGCCAGCATTACGAGGGGCGAGCAGTACTTC
many	TRBV11-2	TRBJ2-7	.	CASSLDARFYEQYF	TGTGCCAGCAGCTTAGATGCAAGGTTTTACGAGCAGTACTTC
many	TRBV24-1	TRBJ2-1	TRBD2	CATGPGTRFSNEQFF	TGTGCCACAGGTCCCGGGACTAGGTTCTCCAATGAGCAGTTCTTC
.	TRBV2	TRBJ1-4	.	CASSEVGGGEKLFF	TGTGCCAGCAGTGAAGTCGGGGGCGGTGAAAAACTGTTTTTT
.	TRBV11-2	TRBJ2-1	TRBD2	CASSTASGRANEQFF	TGTGCCAGCAGCACAGCTAGCGGGAGGGCCAATGAGCAGTTCTTC
.	TRBV20-1	TRBJ1-4	.	CSAYATGQRITNEKLFF	TGCAGTGCTTACGCAACAGGACAAAGGATAACTAATGAAAAACTGTTTTTT
.	TRBV18	TRBJ2-1	TRBD2	CASSPRQLAGDANEQFF	TGTGCCAGCTCACCAAGACAGCTAGCGGGAGATGCCAATGAGCAGTTCTTC
many	TRBV2	TRBJ2-7	.	CASSNEEFYEQYF	TGTGCCAGCAGCAACGAGGAATTCTACGAGCAGTACTTC
.	TRBV28	TRBJ1-2	.	CASSSASGALTNYGYTF	TGTGCCAGCAGTTCGGCTAGCGGGGCCCTGACTAACTATGGCTACACCTTC
.	TRBV7-3	TRBJ2-3	TRBD2	CASSLKAGVGADTQYF	TGTGCCAGCAGCTTAAAGGCGGGAGTAGGTGCAGATACGCAGTATTTT
many	TRBV10-3	TRBJ2-7	TRBD2	CAIGGGVGYEQYF	TGTGCCATCGGGGGAGGGGTGGGGTACGAGCAGTACTTC
few	TRBV5-4	TRBJ1-6	TRBD1	CASSLRDSDNSPLHF	TGTGCCAGCAGCCTGCGGGACAGCGACAATTCACCCCTCCACTTT
many	TRBV30	TRBJ2-5	TRBD2	CAWSVGRTLETQYF	TGTGCCTGGAGTGTCGGGAGGACCCTTGAGACCCAGTACTTC
few	TRBV27	TRBJ2-1	TRBD2	CASSLSGLAEDEQFF	TGTGCCAGCAGTTTATCGGGACTAGCTGAGGATGAGCAGTTCTTC
.	TRBV11-2	TRBJ2-5	TRBD2	CASSQGQLAGVWETQYF	TGTGCCAGCAGCCAAGGCCAACTAGCGGGGGTCTGGGAGACCCAGTACTTC
many	TRBV12-3/TRBV12-4	TRBJ2-7	TRBD2	CASSRRQGASGKYEQYF	TGTGCCAGCAGCCGGCGACAGGGTGCTAGCGGGAAGTACGAGCAGTACTTC
many	TRBV5-1	TRBJ2-7	.	CASRTTGRQNEQYF	TGCGCCAGCAGAACAACCGGGCGTCAGAACGAGCAGTACTTC
many	TRBV30	TRBJ2-6	.	CAWSWGSGANVLTF	TGTGCCTGGAGCTGGGGTTCTGGGGCCAACGTCCTGACTTTC